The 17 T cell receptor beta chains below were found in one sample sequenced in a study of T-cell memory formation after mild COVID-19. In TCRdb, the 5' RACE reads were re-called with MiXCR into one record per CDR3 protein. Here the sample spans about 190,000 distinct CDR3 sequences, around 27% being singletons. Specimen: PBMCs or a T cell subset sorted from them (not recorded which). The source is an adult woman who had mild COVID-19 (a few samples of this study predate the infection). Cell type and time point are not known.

Here the CDR3 DNA reads TGTGCCAGCAGTTTAGGGGGGGACAGGGTCGGAGAGCAGTACTTC. It translates to CASSLGGDRVGEQYF. This chain uses TRBV12-3 or TRBV12-4 with TRBJ2-7, with 9 bases matching TRBD1. There are 15 residues in the CDR3. V was pared by 1 base and J by 7 bases, with 8 bases of the junction left unmatched.

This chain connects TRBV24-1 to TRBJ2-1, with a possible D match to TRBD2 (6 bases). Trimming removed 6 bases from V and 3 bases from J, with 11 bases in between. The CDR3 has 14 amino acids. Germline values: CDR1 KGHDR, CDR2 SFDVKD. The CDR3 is CATSRKGGYNEQFF. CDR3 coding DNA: TGTGCCACCAGTAGGAAGGGAGGCTACAATGAGCAGTTCTTC.

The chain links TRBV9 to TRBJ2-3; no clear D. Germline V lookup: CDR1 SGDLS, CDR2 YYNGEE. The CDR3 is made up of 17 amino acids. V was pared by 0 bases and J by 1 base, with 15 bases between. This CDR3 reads CASSVADRPWGTDTQYF. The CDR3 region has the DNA TGTGCCAGCAGCGTAGCTGATAGGCCTTGGGGCACAGATACGCAGTATTTT.

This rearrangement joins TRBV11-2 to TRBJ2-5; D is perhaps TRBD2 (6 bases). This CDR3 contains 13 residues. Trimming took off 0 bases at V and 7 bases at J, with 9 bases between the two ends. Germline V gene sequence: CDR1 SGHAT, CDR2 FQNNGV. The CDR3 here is CASSLEGGGTQYF. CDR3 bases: TGTGCCAGCAGCTTAGAGGGAGGTGGGACCCAGTACTTC.

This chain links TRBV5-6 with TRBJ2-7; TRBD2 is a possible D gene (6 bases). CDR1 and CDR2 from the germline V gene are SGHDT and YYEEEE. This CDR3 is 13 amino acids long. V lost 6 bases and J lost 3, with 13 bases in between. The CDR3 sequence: CASNPGGVYEQYF. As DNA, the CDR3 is TGTGCCAGCAACCCCGGAGGGGTCTACGAGCAGTACTTC.

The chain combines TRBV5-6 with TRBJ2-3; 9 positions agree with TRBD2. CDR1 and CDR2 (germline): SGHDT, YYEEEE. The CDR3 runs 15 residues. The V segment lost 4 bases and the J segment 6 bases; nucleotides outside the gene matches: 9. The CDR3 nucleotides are TGTGCCAGCAGCCCGGGCGGGAGGGTTCGCGATACGCAGTATTTT. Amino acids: CASSPGGRVRDTQYF.

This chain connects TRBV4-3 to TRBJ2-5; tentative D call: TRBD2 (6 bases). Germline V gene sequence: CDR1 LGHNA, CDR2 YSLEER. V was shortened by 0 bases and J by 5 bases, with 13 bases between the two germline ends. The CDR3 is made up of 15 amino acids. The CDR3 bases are TGCGCCAGCAGCCAAGATACGGGAGAGTCGGAGACCCAGTACTTC. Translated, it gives CASSQDTGESETQYF.

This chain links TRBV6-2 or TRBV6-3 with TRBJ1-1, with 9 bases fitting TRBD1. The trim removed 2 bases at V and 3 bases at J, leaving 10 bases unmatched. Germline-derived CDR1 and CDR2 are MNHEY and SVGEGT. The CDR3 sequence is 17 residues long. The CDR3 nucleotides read TGTGCCAGCAGTTACCGTTTAGGACAGGGGACGGACACTGAAGCTTTCTTT. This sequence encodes CASSYRLGQGTDTEAFF.

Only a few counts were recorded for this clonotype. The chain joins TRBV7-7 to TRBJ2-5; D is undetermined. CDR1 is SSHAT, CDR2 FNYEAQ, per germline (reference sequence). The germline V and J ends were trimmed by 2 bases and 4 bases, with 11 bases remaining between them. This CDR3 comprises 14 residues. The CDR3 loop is CASSLSRITETQYF. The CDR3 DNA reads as TGTGCCAGCAGCTTAAGTAGAATAACAGAGACCCAGTACTTC. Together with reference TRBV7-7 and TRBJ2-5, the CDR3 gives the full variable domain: GAGVSQSPRYKVTKRGQDVTLRCDPISSHATLYWYQQALGQGPEFLTYFNYEAQPDKSGLPSDRFSAERPEGSISTLTIQRTEQRDSAMYRCASSLSRITETQYFGPGTRLLVL.

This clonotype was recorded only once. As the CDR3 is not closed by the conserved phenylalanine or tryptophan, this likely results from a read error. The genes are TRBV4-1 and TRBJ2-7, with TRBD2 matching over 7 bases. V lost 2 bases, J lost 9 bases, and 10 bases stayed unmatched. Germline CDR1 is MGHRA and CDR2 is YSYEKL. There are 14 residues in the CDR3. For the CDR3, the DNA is TGCGCCAGCAGCCAAATCGGGACTAAAGATCGGCAGTACCTC. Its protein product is CASSQIGTKDRQYL.

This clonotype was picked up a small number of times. The CDR3 sequence: CASRPNRFGETQYF. In nucleotides, the CDR3 is TGCGCCAGCAGGCCCAACAGGTTTGGAGAGACCCAGTACTTC. The chain combines TRBV4-1 with TRBJ2-5; perhaps TRBD1 as D (5 bases). This CDR3 is 14 amino acids long. Germline V gene data show CDR1 as MGHRA and CDR2 as YSYEKL. The ends were cut back, 6 bases at V and 4 bases at J, with 15 bases in the middle.

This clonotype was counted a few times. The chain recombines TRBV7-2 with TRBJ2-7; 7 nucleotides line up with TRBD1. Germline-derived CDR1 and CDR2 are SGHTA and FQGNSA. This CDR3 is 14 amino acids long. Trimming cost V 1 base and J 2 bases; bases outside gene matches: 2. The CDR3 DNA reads TGTGCCAGCAGCTTAGACAGGGGAGCCTACGAGCAGTACTTC. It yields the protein CASSLDRGAYEQYF.

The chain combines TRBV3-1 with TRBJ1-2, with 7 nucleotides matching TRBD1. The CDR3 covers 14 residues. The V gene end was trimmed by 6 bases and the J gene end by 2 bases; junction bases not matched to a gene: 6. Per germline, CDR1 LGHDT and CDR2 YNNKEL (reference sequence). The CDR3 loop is CASSQGQSNYGYTF. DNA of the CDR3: TGTGCCAGCAGTCAGGGACAGTCCAACTATGGCTACACCTTC. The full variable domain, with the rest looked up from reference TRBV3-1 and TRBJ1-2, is DTAVSQTPKYLVTQMGNDKSIKCEQNLGHDTMYWYKQDSKKFLKIMFSYNNKELIINETVPNRFSPKSPDKAHLNLHINSLELGDSAVYFCASSQGQSNYGYTFGSGTRLTVV.

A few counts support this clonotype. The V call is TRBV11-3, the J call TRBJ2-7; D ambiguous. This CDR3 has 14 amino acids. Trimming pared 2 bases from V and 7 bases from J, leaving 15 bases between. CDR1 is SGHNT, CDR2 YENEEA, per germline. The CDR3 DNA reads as TGTGCCAGCAGCTTAACGCGGATTTCCTCGGAGCAGTACTTC. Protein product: CASSLTRISSEQYF.

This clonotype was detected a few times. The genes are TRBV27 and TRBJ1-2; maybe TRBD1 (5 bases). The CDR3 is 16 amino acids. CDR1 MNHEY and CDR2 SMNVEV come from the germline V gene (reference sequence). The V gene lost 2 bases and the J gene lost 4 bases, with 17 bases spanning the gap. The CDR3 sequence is CASSLEGQGTAYGYTF. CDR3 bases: TGTGCCAGCAGTTTAGAGGGGCAGGGAACCGCCTATGGCTACACCTTC.

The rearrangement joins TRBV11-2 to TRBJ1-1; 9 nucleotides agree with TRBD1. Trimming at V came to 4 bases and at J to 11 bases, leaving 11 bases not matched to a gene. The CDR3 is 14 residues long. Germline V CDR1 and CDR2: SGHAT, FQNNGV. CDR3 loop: CASSYSDRGPEAFF. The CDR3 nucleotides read TGTGCCAGCAGCTATTCGGACAGGGGACCGGAGGCTTTCTTT.

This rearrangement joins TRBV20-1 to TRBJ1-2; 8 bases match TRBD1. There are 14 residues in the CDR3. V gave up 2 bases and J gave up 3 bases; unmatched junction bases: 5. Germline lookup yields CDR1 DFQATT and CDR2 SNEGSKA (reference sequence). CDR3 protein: CSARYAGGYYGYTF. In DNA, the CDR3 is TGCAGTGCTAGATATGCAGGGGGCTACTATGGCTACACCTTC.